The 14 T cell receptor beta chains in this list originate from one sample, sequenced in a study of blood T cell repertoires in COVID-19. Some clones are missing from TCRdb's copy, which holds only in-frame ones; the method was immunoSEQ multiplex PCR. This table holds approximately 150,000 clones, roughly three quarters found once. Sample: peripheral blood. Receptors were obtained from a woman in her sixties or seventies with acute or convalescent COVID-19.

CDR3 bases: TGTGCCAGCAGCTGGACTAGCGGGTACGAGCAGTACTTC. Amino acid sequence: CASSWTSGYEQYF. The V gene is TRBV7-2, the J gene TRBJ2-7, with 11 bases aligning to TRBD2. Losses at the gene ends were 4 bases for V and 4 bases for J; bases not matched to a gene: 0. Looked up from germline, CDR1 is SGHTA and CDR2 is FQGNSA. This CDR3 is 13 amino acids long.

Concerning this clone itself: One end of the junction does not line up with germline, which may come from a read error. This rearrangement joins TRBV5-6 to TRBJ2-3; 9 bases align to TRBD1. The CDR3 loop spans 13 amino acids. Looked up from germline, CDR1 is SGHDT and CDR2 is YYEEEE. The CDR3 protein is CASSLTPGTGTNF. CDR3 DNA: TGTGCCAGCAGCTTGACACCCGGGACAGGGACGAATTTT.

This chain uses TRBV18 with TRBJ1-5; TRBD1 aligns across 7 bases. The CDR3 covers 16 residues. The germline V gene encodes CDR1 KGHSH and CDR2 LQKENI. With 3 bases clipped from V and 1 base from J, the junction kept 6 bases outside the gene matches. The CDR3 DNA sequence: TGTGCCAGCTCACCGTTCGGGACAGAGAGCAATCAGCCCCAGCATTTT. Its protein is CASSPFGTESNQPQHF.

This clone showed up just once. The rearrangement uses TRBV2 and TRBJ2-7, with D perhaps TRBD2 (6 bases). Germline V gives CDR1 SNHLY, CDR2 FYNNEI. V lost 6 bases and J lost 3, with 9 bases in between. This CDR3 has 12 amino acids. The CDR3, as DNA: TGTGCCAGCAGGCGACTAGTCTACGAGCAGTACTTC. It encodes CASRRLVYEQYF.

This clone was seen once. The chain has TRBV7-9 and TRBJ2-7; D is ambiguous. There are 13 residues in the CDR3. CDR1 is SEHNR, CDR2 FQNEAQ, per germline (reference sequence). V shed 0 bases and J shed 0 bases, with 3 bases lying between them. Here the CDR3 DNA reads TGTGCCAGCAGCTTAGCCAGCTCCTACGAGCAGTACTTC. Its protein product is CASSLASSYEQYF. Complete variable domain (other parts from reference TRBV7-9 and TRBJ2-7): DTGVSQNPRHKITKRGQNVTFRCDPISEHNRLYWYRQTLGQGPEFLTYFQNEAQLEKSRLLSDRFSAERPKGSFSTLEIQRTEQGDSAMYLCASSLASSYEQYFGPGTRLTVT.

V usage is TRBV5-1 and J usage is TRBJ2-2; D possibly corresponds to TRBD2 (6 bases). Germline CDR1 SGHRS, CDR2 YFSETQ. Trimming cost V 2 bases and J 1 base, with 12 bases left between them. The CDR3 contains 16 residues. This CDR3 reads CASSFRERRNTGELFF. CDR3 nucleotides: TGCGCCAGCAGCTTCCGGGAGAGGAGGAACACCGGGGAGCTGTTTTTT.

The chain carries TRBV5-8 and TRBJ2-6; no clear D gene. V shed 0 bases and J shed 4 bases, with 11 bases lying between them. The CDR3 extends over 16 amino acids. Germline loops: CDR1 SGHTS, CDR2 YDEGEE. Here the CDR3 reads CASSLGHLLGANVLTF. DNA of the CDR3: TGTGCCAGCAGCTTGGGACATTTACTCGGGGCCAACGTCCTGACTTTC.

The rearrangement uses TRBV30 and TRBJ2-3, with D possibly TRBD1 on 6 matching bases. Trimming took off 4 bases at V and 4 bases at J, with 12 bases between the two ends. Germline lookup yields CDR1 GTSNPN and CDR2 SVGIG (reference sequence). The CDR3 extends over 13 amino acids. CDR3 loop: CAWNVQGPDTQYF. For the CDR3, the DNA is TGTGCCTGGAATGTACAGGGTCCAGATACGCAGTATTTT.

V and J are TRBV6-5 and TRBJ2-7; possibly TRBD1 for D (6 bases). Germline CDR1 reads MNHEY; CDR2 reads SVGAGI. Trimming stripped 5 bases from V and 3 bases from J, with 14 bases between. This CDR3 region has 14 residues. The CDR3 bases are TGTGCCAGCAGTCTGTCCCGGGACAACTACGAGCAGTACTTC. Translating it yields CASSLSRDNYEQYF.

The J gene is TRBJ1-4, the V gene TRBV28; D uncertain. The CDR3 totals 10 residues. CDR1 is MDHEN, CDR2 SYDVKM, per germline. The V and J ends lost 6 bases and 8 bases respectively, with 4 bases between them. The CDR3 DNA sequence: TGTGCCAGCAGACAAGAAAAACTGTTTTTT. It specifies CASRQEKLFF.

This clone was seen only a few times. The CDR3 reads CASSSPFIAVYGYTF. DNA for the CDR3: TGTGCCAGCAGCTCCCCCTTTATAGCTGTTTATGGCTACACCTTC. The genes are TRBV7-9 and TRBJ1-2; D uncertain. Trimming removed 4 bases from V and 5 bases from J, with 17 bases in between. The CDR3 sequence is 15 residues long. Germline assignment: CDR1 SEHNR and CDR2 FQNEAQ (reference sequence).

V gene TRBV28 combines with J gene TRBJ2-1; possible D gene TRBD2, 5 bases. Germline V gives CDR1 MDHEN, CDR2 SYDVKM. This CDR3 contains 14 residues. V was clipped by 2 bases and J by 6 bases, with 11 bases between them. CDR3 nucleotides: TGTGCCAGCAGTTTAGGGAGAGCCCTCAATGAGCAGTTCTTC. The encoded protein is CASSLGRALNEQFF.

Regarding this clone: One junction end disagrees with the germline gene, perhaps due to a read error. The V call is TRBV6-2 or TRBV6-3, the J call TRBJ2-1; a possible D gene is TRBD2 (5 bases). The CDR3 is made up of 17 amino acids. CDR1 MNHEY and CDR2 SVGEGT come from the germline V gene. The CDR3 loop is CASSYLSPVDSFNEQFF. For the CDR3, the DNA is TGTGCCAGCAGTTACCTCTCCCCGGTGGACTCCTTCAATGAGCAGTTCTTC.

This sequence joins TRBV6-1 and TRBJ1-1; no firm D call. Germline CDR1 MNHNS, CDR2 SASEGT. The CDR3 spans 14 residues. Trimming shortened V by 3 bases and J by 3 bases, and 11 bases separated the two germline ends. CDR3 loop: CASSEWSRYTEAFF. The DNA for the CDR3 is TGTGCCAGCAGTGAGTGGAGTCGCTACACTGAAGCTTTCTTT.